The rows below give T cell receptor beta chains drawn from one sample of a study of blood T cell repertoires in COVID-19. Method: immunoSEQ multiplex PCR; TCRdb's copy keeps in-frame clones and lacks some. This table holds around 280,000 clones, about 87% found once. Sample: peripheral blood. These TCRs come from a man between 65 and 85 years old with acute or convalescent COVID-19. Each CDR3 is given with its conserved first and last residue. A D gene is named only where the DNA matches it firmly. Clone sizes are given selectively: once, few, many, or a class where the clone is expanded.

v_gene,abundance,d_gene,j_gene,CDR3aa,CDR3nt
TRBV7-2,-,TRBD1,TRBJ2-4,CASSQDRAVVNIQYF,TGTGCCAGCAGCCAAGACAGGGCGGTCGTTAACATTCAGTACTTC
TRBV15,-,-,TRBJ1-1,CATSRDRVGAGEAFF,TGTGCCACCAGCAGAGATAGGGTTGGGGCAGGGGAAGCTTTCTTT
TRBV2,-,-,TRBJ1-1,CASSNPDRYTEAFF,TGTGCCAGCAGTAACCCAGACAGGTACACTGAAGCTTTCTTT
TRBV5-4,-,TRBD1,TRBJ2-7,CASSWTGSDEQYF,TGTGCCAGCAGCTGGACAGGGTCCGACGAGCAGTACTTC
TRBV27,-,-,TRBJ1-1,CASSPSMGGGDTEAFF,TGTGCCAGCAGTCCGTCGATGGGCGGGGGCGACACTGAAGCTTTCTTT
TRBV27,few,-,TRBJ1-1,CASSPVTVNTEAFF,TGTGCCAGCAGTCCCGTGACAGTCAACACTGAAGCTTTCTTT
TRBV19,-,TRBD1,TRBJ1-5,CATEATTGAVNQPQHF,TGTGCCACCGAAGCAACCACAGGGGCCGTCAATCAGCCCCAGCATTTT
TRBV30,-,-,TRBJ1-2,CAWSVPGTYYGYTF,TGTGCCTGGAGTGTACCGGGGACATACTATGGCTACACCTTC
TRBV20-1,-,-,TRBJ1-4,CSGAGNEKLFF,TGCAGTGGGGCGGGTAATGAAAAACTGTTTTTT
TRBV15,-,TRBD2,TRBJ2-3,CATSRDTSGLASNTQYF,TGTGCCACCAGCAGAGATACCTCTGGACTAGCGTCGAATACGCAGTATTTT
TRBV19,-,-,TRBJ1-6,CASSISGKGSPLHF,TGTGCCAGTAGTATATCGGGAAAAGGTTCACCCCTCCACTTT
TRBV15,once,TRBD2,TRBJ2-1,CATSRGASGAYNEQFF,TGTGCCACCAGCAGAGGAGCTAGCGGGGCCTACAATGAGCAGTTCTTC
TRBV30,once,-,TRBJ1-3,CAWSVRRVGSGNTIYF,TGTGCCTGGAGTGTACGGAGGGTAGGCTCTGGAAACACCATATATTTT
TRBV7-8,-,TRBD2,TRBJ2-1,CASSPRRTSGNYNEQFF,TGTGCCAGCAGCCCACGCCGGACTAGCGGAAACTACAATGAGCAGTTCTTC
TRBV5-1,-,TRBD2,TRBJ2-1,CASSSRTSGGGYNEQFF,TGCGCCAGCAGCTCCCGGACTAGCGGGGGGGGGTACAATGAGCAGTTCTTC
TRBV7-9,-,TRBD1,TRBJ2-5,CASSLGESGQKYF,TGTGCCAGCAGCTTAGGGGAGTCGGGACAGAAGTACTTC
TRBV28,-,-,TRBJ1-5,CASSLTGNFQPQHF,TGTGCCAGCAGTTTGACAGGTAACTTTCAGCCCCAGCATTTT
TRBV4-3,-,-,TRBJ2-2,CASSQEAGNTGELFF,TGCGCCAGCAGCCAAGAAGCCGGGAACACCGGGGAGCTGTTTTTT
TRBV6-2/TRBV6-3,-,TRBD1,TRBJ2-1,CASSLQGFALNEQFF,TGTGCCAGCAGTCTACAGGGGTTCGCCCTCAATGAGCAGTTCTTC
TRBV5-5,-,-,TRBJ1-6,CASRAGAYNSPLHF,TGTGCCAGCAGGGCAGGGGCCTATAATTCACCCCTCCACTTT
TRBV5-4,-,TRBD2,TRBJ2-3,CASSTGLAGGLADTQYF,TGTGCCAGCAGCACCGGACTAGCGGGGGGGCTTGCAGATACGCAGTATTTT
TRBV30,-,-,TRBJ1-3,CAWSTIRTGSSGNTIYF,TGTGCCTGGAGTACGATACGTACAGGGAGCTCTGGAAACACCATATATTTT
TRBV28,-,-,TRBJ1-2,CASSSGILGYGYTF,TGTGCCAGCAGTTCAGGGATCCTGGGTTATGGCTACACCTTC
TRBV19,-,-,TRBJ1-6,CASNRAAAYNSPLHF,TGTGCCAGCAACAGGGCCGCCGCCTATAATTCACCCCTCCACTTT
TRBV18,-,TRBD1,TRBJ2-7,CASSPGTGYYEQYF,TGTGCCAGCTCACCAGGGACAGGGTATTACGAGCAGTACTTC
TRBV6-1,-,TRBD2,TRBJ2-3,CASSETSGGARDTQYF,TGTGCCAGCAGTGAGACTAGCGGGGGGGCCCGAGATACGCAGTATTTT
TRBV18,-,-,TRBJ2-3,CASSPVRSGGTDTQYF,TGTGCCAGCTCACCAGTGAGGTCAGGGGGCACAGATACGCAGTATTTT
TRBV7-2,-,-,TRBJ1-6,CASSLVSSPLHF,TGTGCCAGCAGCTTAGTAAGCTCACCCCTCCACTTT
TRBV5-1,-,TRBD2,TRBJ2-5,CASSLSGRVGETQYF,TGCGCCAGCAGCTTGAGCGGGAGGGTGGGAGAGACCCAGTACTTC
TRBV6-5,-,-,TRBJ2-2,CASSGRNTGELFF,TGTGCCAGCAGCGGGAGGAACACCGGGGAGCTGTTTTTT
TRBV7-2,-,TRBD2,TRBJ2-1,CASRTGGNEQFF,TGTGCCAGCAGGACGGGGGGCAATGAGCAGTTCTTC
TRBV19,-,-,TRBJ1-4,CASMGRRDEKLFF,TGTGCCAGTATGGGGCGGAGGGATGAAAAACTGTTTTTT
TRBV30,-,-,TRBJ1-3,CAWSVGGSGNTIYF,TGTGCCTGGAGTGTCGGAGGCTCTGGAAACACCATATATTTT
TRBV28,-,-,TRBJ2-5,CASSTRGRDQETQYF,TGTGCCAGCAGTACAAGAGGCAGGGATCAAGAGACCCAGTACTTC
TRBV7-9,-,-,TRBJ1-3,CASSLWEVPSGNTIYF,TGTGCCAGCAGCTTGTGGGAGGTACCCTCTGGAAACACCATATATTTT
TRBV6-2/TRBV6-3,-,TRBD2,TRBJ2-4,CASSINWGLAGARKNIQYF,TGTGCCAGCAGTATAAACTGGGGACTAGCGGGAGCGAGAAAAAACATTCAGTACTTC
TRBV10-3,-,-,TRBJ2-7,CAISDPKWIPTREQYF,TGTGCCATCAGTGACCCGAAATGGATCCCGACTCGCGAGCAGTACTTC
TRBV6-2/TRBV6-3,-,TRBD2,TRBJ2-1,CASSYSRWGRAVYNEQFF,TGTGCCAGCAGTTACTCCCGTTGGGGGAGGGCTGTGTACAATGAGCAGTTCTTC
TRBV30,-,TRBD2,TRBJ2-2,CAWTRLAVDTGELFF,TGTGCCTGGACGCGGCTAGCGGTTGACACCGGGGAGCTGTTTTTT
TRBV15,few,-,TRBJ1-3,CATSRSRGPTKGNTIYF,TGTGCCACCAGCAGGTCCAGGGGACCCACGAAGGGAAACACCATATATTTT
TRBV7-3,-,-,TRBJ1-3,CASSLQGVGNTIYF,TGTGCCAGCAGCTTACAGGGTGTTGGAAACACCATATATTTT
TRBV11-2,-,TRBD2,TRBJ2-7,CASRKREPLLEQYF,TGTGCCAGTCGGAAGCGGGAACCCCTTTTGGAGCAGTACTTC
TRBV27,-,-,TRBJ2-5,CASGSRRDGETQYF,TGTGCCAGCGGCTCAAGGAGGGATGGGGAGACCCAGTACTTC
TRBV6-1,few,-,TRBJ1-1,CASSDGTEAFF,TGTGCCAGCAGTGACGGGACTGAAGCTTTCTTT
TRBV6-2/TRBV6-3,-,TRBD2,TRBJ2-3,CASSYVTSGARTDTQYF,TGTGCCAGCAGTTACGTGACTAGCGGGGCCCGCACAGATACGCAGTATTTT